The next 13 T cell receptor beta chains were all read from a single sample in a study of T-cell memory formation after mild COVID-19. TCRdb itself ran the 5' RACE reads through MiXCR, one entry per CDR3 protein. Among roughly 240,000 distinct CDR3 sequences, roughly 15% were seen once, and the ten largest hold 22%. Sequenced material: PBMCs or a T cell subset sorted from them (not recorded which). Source of these receptors: a man younger than 30 who had mild COVID-19 (a few samples of this study predate the infection). Cell type and time point are not known.

The V call is TRBV4-3, the J call TRBJ1-6, with 10 bases matching TRBD1. The CDR3 consists of 16 residues. In germline, CDR1 is LGHNA, CDR2 YSLEER. J was trimmed by 16 bases and V by 0 bases; bases with no gene match: 12. The CDR3 loop is CASSQDSGDRGLSLHF. The DNA for the CDR3 is TGCGCCAGCAGCCAAGATTCTGGGGACAGGGGACTCTCTCTCCACTTT.

The chain couples TRBV7-9 to TRBJ1-1; tentative D call: TRBD1 (5 bases). The CDR3 is 15 amino acids. Germline CDR1 is SEHNR and CDR2 is FQNEAQ (reference sequence). Trimming took off 1 base at V and 2 bases at J, with 11 bases between the two ends. The CDR3 DNA reads as TGTGCCAGCAGCTTAGGGTACGGGGCAAACACTGAAGCTTTCTTT. Amino acid sequence: CASSLGYGANTEAFF.

The chain recombines TRBV5-8 with TRBJ2-3, with D hard to call. CDR1 and CDR2 (germline): SGHTS, YDEGEE. V was cut by 2 bases and J by 6 bases, with 10 bases left in between. The CDR3 runs 13 residues. The DNA for the CDR3 is TGTGCCAGCAGCTTCGGTCGGCCGGATACGCAGTATTTT. This gives the protein CASSFGRPDTQYF.

The CDR3 sequence is CSARRGNGYTF. The CDR3 DNA is TGCAGTGCAAGGAGGGGTAATGGCTACACCTTC. The chain is built from TRBV20-1 and TRBJ1-2; D may be TRBD1 (5 bases). The CDR3 runs 11 residues. V was shortened by 6 bases and J by 6 bases, with 11 bases between the two germline ends. Germline loops: CDR1 DFQATT, CDR2 SNEGSKA (reference sequence).

To note about this clonotype: A much bigger clone sits one base away, suggesting this may be a read error. The V gene is TRBV4-3, the J gene TRBJ1-4; D is uncertain. The CDR3 covers 15 residues. V shed 2 bases and J shed 4 bases, with 11 bases lying between them. CDR1 and CDR2 (germline): LGHNA, YSLEER. DNA for the CDR3: TGCGCCAGCAGCCAATTGGCGGGATTTAATGAAAAACTGTTTTTT. Amino acids: CASSQLAGFNEKLFF.

A few counts support this clonotype. This rearrangement joins TRBV12-3 or TRBV12-4 to TRBJ1-5, with 8 bases that match TRBD1. The ends lost 4 bases at V and 7 bases at J; junction bases unmatched: 6. The CDR3 loop spans 14 amino acids. The CDR3 here is CASSSDRVNQPQHF. The CDR3 DNA follows: TGTGCCAGCAGTTCGGACAGGGTGAACCAGCCCCAGCATTTT.

The rearrangement uses TRBV18 and TRBJ2-7, with TRBD1 identical over 7 bases. The CDR3 is 16 residues long. Per the germline V gene, CDR1 is KGHSH and CDR2 is LQKENI. Germline trimming cut 3 bases from V and 0 bases from J; bases unmatched to any gene: 8. CDR3 bases: TGTGCCAGCTCACCCCGGGACAGATCATACTCCTACGAGCAGTACTTC. This codes for CASSPRDRSYSYEQYF.

This clonotype was picked up many times. J is TRBJ2-1 and V is TRBV7-2; D is uncertain. Trimming took off 3 bases at V and 3 bases at J, with 12 bases between the two ends. Germline V lookup: CDR1 SGHTA, CDR2 FQGNSA. The CDR3 contains 15 residues. This chain's CDR3 is CASSFLESFYNEQFF. The CDR3 DNA follows: TGTGCCAGCAGCTTTCTAGAGAGCTTCTACAATGAGCAGTTCTTC.

This clonotype was seen many times. The gene calls are TRBV2 and TRBJ2-3; D unresolved. Trimming pared 10 bases from V and 2 bases from J, leaving 13 bases between. CDR3 size: 13 residues. Germline CDR1 and CDR2: SNHLY and FYNNEI. The CDR3 region is CATSEPFTDTQYF. DNA of the CDR3: TGTGCCACCTCAGAGCCCTTCACAGATACGCAGTATTTT.

This clonotype was seen repeatedly, ten times or more. V gene TRBV4-1 combines with J gene TRBJ2-7; 8 nucleotides align to TRBD2. The germline gives CDR1 MGHRA, CDR2 YSYEKL. This CDR3 region has 15 residues. V trimming: 1 base; J trimming: 7 bases; junction bases outside the gene matches: 9. The CDR3 nucleotides are TGCGCCAGCAGCCAAGTCACTAGCGGATTGGGAGAGCAGTACTTC. This encodes CASSQVTSGLGEQYF.

This clonotype was counted ten times or more. The CDR3 DNA is TGCGCCAGCAGCCAAGATTGGGGGGATTCCCGCTGGGGCGAGCAGTACTTC. Translated, it gives CASSQDWGDSRWGEQYF. The chain has TRBV4-3 and TRBJ2-7, with D possibly being TRBD2 (6 bases). Germline V gives CDR1 LGHNA, CDR2 YSLEER. CDR3 length equals 17 residues. V lost 0 bases and J lost 6, with 21 bases in between.

The chain couples TRBV28 to TRBJ2-7, with 9 bases fitting TRBD1. V shed 4 bases, J shed 2 bases, and the junction held 3 bases outside the gene matches. The CDR3 sequence is 14 residues long. Per germline, CDR1 MDHEN and CDR2 SYDVKM. CDR3 sequence: CASSSGQGTYEQYV. DNA for the CDR3: TGTGCCAGCAGTTCGGGACAGGGAACCTACGAGCAGTACGTC.

The chain uses TRBV28 and TRBJ1-5; 8 bases match TRBD1. After removal of 8 bases from V and 5 bases from J, the junction contained 11 bases not matched to a gene. The CDR3 is made up of 15 amino acids. Per the germline V gene, CDR1 is MDHEN and CDR2 is SYDVKM. CDR3: CASRPAGGNDQPQHF. Here the CDR3 DNA reads TGTGCCAGCCGACCGGCAGGGGGCAACGATCAGCCCCAGCATTTT. The full variable domain, its missing parts supplied by reference TRBV28 and TRBJ1-5, is DVKVTQSSRYLVKRTGEKVFLECVQDMDHENMFWYRQDPGLGLRLIYFSYDVKMKEKGDIPEGYSVSREKKERFSLILESASTNQTSMYLCASRPAGGNDQPQHFGDGTRLSIL.